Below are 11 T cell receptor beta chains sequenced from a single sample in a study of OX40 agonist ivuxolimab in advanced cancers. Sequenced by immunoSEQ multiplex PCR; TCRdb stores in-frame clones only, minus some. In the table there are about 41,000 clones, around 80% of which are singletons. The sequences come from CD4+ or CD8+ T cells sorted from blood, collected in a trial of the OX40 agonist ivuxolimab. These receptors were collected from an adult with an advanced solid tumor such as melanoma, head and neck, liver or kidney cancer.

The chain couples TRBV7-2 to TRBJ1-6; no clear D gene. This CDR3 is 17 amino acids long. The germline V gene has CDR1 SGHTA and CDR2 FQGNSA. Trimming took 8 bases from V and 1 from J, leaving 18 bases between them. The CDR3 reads CASFERGDRSYNSPLHF. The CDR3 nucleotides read TGTGCCAGCTTCGAGCGTGGGGATCGATCCTATAATTCACCCCTCCACTTT.

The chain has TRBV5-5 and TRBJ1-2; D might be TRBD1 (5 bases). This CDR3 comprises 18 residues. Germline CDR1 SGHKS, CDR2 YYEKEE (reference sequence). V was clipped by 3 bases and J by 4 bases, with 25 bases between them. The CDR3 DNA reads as TGTGCCAGCAGCTACTTATACGGGACGAAGGTAGATTCCTATGGCTACACCTTC. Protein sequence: CASSYLYGTKVDSYGYTF.

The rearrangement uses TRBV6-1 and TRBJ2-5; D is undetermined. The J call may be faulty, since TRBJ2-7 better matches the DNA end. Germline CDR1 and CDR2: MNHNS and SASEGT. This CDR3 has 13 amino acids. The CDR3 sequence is CASSREPSYEQYF. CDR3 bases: TGTGCCAGCAGCCGAGAACCCTCCTACGAGCAGTACTTC.

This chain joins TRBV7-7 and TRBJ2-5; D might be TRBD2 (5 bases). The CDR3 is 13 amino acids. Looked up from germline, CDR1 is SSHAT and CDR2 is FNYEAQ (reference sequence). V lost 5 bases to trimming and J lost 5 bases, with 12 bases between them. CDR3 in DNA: TGTGCCAGCAGCCCCAACCGCGGGGAGACCCAGTACTTC. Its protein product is CASSPNRGETQYF.

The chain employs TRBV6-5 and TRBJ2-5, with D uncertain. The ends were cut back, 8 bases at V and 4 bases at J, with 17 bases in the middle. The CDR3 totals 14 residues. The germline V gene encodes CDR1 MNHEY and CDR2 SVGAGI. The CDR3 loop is CASHPGPSGETQYF. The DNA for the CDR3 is TGTGCCAGCCATCCGGGCCCTTCGGGAGAGACCCAGTACTTC.

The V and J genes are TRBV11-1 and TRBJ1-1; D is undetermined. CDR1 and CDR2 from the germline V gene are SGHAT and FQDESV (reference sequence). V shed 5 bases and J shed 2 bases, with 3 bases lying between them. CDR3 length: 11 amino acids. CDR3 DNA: TGTGCCAGCAGCCTAAACACTGAAGCTTTCTTT. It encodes CASSLNTEAFF. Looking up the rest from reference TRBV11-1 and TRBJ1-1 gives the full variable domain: EAEVAQSPRYKITEKSQAVAFWCDPISGHATLYWYRQILGQGPELLVQFQDESVVDDSQLPKDRFSAERLKGVDSTLKIQPAELGDSAMYLCASSLNTEAFFGQGTRLTVV.

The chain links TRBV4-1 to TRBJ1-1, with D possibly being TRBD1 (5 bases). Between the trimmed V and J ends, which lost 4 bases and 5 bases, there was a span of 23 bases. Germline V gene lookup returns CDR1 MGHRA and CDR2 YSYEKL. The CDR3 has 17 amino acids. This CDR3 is CASSPGTSVQVMTEAFF. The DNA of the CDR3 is TGCGCCAGCAGCCCCGGGACTTCCGTTCAGGTTATGACTGAAGCTTTCTTT.

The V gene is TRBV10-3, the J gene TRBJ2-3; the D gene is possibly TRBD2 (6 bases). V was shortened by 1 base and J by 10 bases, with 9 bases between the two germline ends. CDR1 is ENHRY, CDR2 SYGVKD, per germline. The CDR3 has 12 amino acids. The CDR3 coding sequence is TGTGCCATCAGTGAGTACCGGGACTCGCAGTATTTT. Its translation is CAISEYRDSQYF.

CDR3 residues: CASNQGSNQPQHF. The CDR3 bases are TGTGCCAGTAACCAGGGCAGCAATCAGCCCCAGCATTTT. The rearrangement uses TRBV19 and TRBJ1-5; D perhaps matches TRBD1 (5 bases). Between the trimmed V and J ends, which lost 7 bases and 1 base, there was a span of 8 bases. CDR1 is LNHDA, CDR2 SQIVND, per germline (reference sequence). The CDR3 is 13 residues long.

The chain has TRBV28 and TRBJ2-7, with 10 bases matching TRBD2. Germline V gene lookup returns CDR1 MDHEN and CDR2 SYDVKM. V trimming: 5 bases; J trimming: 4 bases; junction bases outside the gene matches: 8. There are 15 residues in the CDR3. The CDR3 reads CASSLIAGGVYEQYF. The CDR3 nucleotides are TGTGCCAGCAGTCTAATAGCGGGAGGAGTGTACGAGCAGTACTTC.

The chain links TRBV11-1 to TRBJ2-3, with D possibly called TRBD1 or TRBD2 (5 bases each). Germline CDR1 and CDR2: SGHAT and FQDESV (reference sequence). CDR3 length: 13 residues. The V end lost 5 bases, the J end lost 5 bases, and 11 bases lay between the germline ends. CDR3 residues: CASSLGTLDTQYF. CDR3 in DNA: TGTGCCAGCAGCCTGGGGACGCTAGATACGCAGTATTTT.